These 18 T cell receptor beta chains share one sample of origin, sequenced in a study of blood T cell repertoires in COVID-19 (TCRdb year 2020). Libraries were built with the immunoSEQ multiplex PCR assay. TCRdb provides this immuneACCESS table in a form limited to in-frame rearrangements. Some clones are lacking; in checked studies, under half of them reflect an unresolved V gene, and why the rest are absent is not known. This sample lists roughly 32,000 clones; approximately 77% were detected once. Roughly 17% of the sample is taken by the ten largest. Sequenced sample: peripheral blood. These receptors were obtained from a human donor in a cohort sampled during active COVID-19.

The chain has TRBV9 and TRBJ1-2; 7 positions match TRBD1. This CDR3 region has 14 residues. Germline trimming cut 4 bases from V and 7 bases from J; bases unmatched to any gene: 10. The germline V gene encodes CDR1 SGDLS and CDR2 YYNGEE. CDR3 sequence reads: CASSSHRGQIGYTF. CDR3 DNA sequence: TGTGCCAGCAGCTCACACCGGGGACAGATTGGCTACACCTTC.

This chain joins TRBV18 and TRBJ2-3, with a weak D call TRBD2 (6 bases). Trimming removed 6 bases at V and 0 bases at J, with 16 bases between. The germline V gene encodes CDR1 KGHSH and CDR2 LQKENI. This CDR3 is 16 amino acids long. CDR3 nucleotide sequence: TGTGCCAGCTCGCAAATATGGGGGGTGAGCACAGATACGCAGTATTTT. Translated: CASSQIWGVSTDTQYF. Full variable domain (remainder filled in from reference TRBV18 and TRBJ2-3): NAGVMQNPRHLVRRRGQEARLRCSPMKGHSHVYWYRQLPEEGLKFMVYLQKENIIDESGMPKERFSAEFPKEGPSILRIQQVVRGDSAAYFCASSQIWGVSTDTQYFGPGTRLTVL.

The chain employs TRBV7-8 and TRBJ2-5; perhaps TRBD1 as D (6 bases). Trimming pared 6 bases from V and 5 bases from J, leaving 16 bases between. The germline V gene encodes CDR1 SGHVS and CDR2 FQNEAQ. The CDR3 length is 14 residues. The CDR3 nucleotides read TGTGCCAGCAGGGCGGACAGAGGGTTCGAGACCCAGTACTTC. Protein product: CASRADRGFETQYF.

The chain joins TRBV6-5 to TRBJ1-5; a possible D gene is TRBD1 (5 bases). V lost 8 bases and J 8 bases, leaving 19 bases between the germline ends. The germline CDR1 and CDR2 sequences are MNHEY and SVGAGI. The CDR3 has 14 amino acids. The CDR3 here is CASSWYRSLEPQHF. The CDR3 DNA is TGTGCCAGCTCCTGGTACAGGAGTTTGGAGCCCCAGCATTTT.

V is TRBV6-5 and J is TRBJ1-3; D unresolved. Between the trimmed V and J ends, which lost 2 bases and 4 bases, there was a span of 6 bases. The CDR3 covers 13 residues. CDR1 is MNHEY and CDR2 is SVGAGI in the germline V gene. Written as DNA, the CDR3 is TGTGCCAGCAGTTACCGGTCCGGAAACACCATATATTTT. Its protein product is CASSYRSGNTIYF.

This clone was detected once. The CDR3 is CASSFRVGSGELFF. DNA for the CDR3: TGCGCCAGCAGCTTCAGGGTAGGCTCCGGGGAGCTGTTTTTT. The V gene is TRBV5-1, the J gene TRBJ2-2, with D tentatively TRBD1 (5 bases). The CDR3 runs to 14 residues. V lost 2 bases to trimming and J lost 6 bases, with 11 bases between them. In germline, CDR1 is SGHRS, CDR2 YFSETQ.

This clone occurred once. CDR3 sequence reads: CASKGSASYGYTF. The CDR3 nucleotides read TGTGCCAGCAAGGGGTCAGCGTCGTATGGCTACACCTTC. The V and J genes are TRBV2 and TRBJ1-2; D perhaps matches TRBD1 (5 bases). Trimming removed 7 bases from V and 5 bases from J, with 14 bases in between. Looked up from germline, CDR1 is SNHLY and CDR2 is FYNNEI. The CDR3 is 13 residues long.

This chain connects TRBV27 to TRBJ1-6, with D possibly matching TRBD1 (5 bases). Germline-derived CDR1 and CDR2 are MNHEY and SMNVEV (reference sequence). This CDR3 is built from 16 residues. Trimming took 1 base from V and 11 from J, leaving 18 bases between them. This CDR3 is CASSLFGAGTVAPLHF. CDR3 DNA sequence: TGTGCCAGCAGTTTATTTGGAGCAGGGACTGTGGCACCCCTCCACTTT.

This sequence joins TRBV5-1 and TRBJ2-1; 9 nucleotides line up with TRBD2. Trimming at V came to 0 bases and at J to 0 bases, leaving 1 base not matched to a gene. CDR1 is SGHRS, CDR2 YFSETQ, per germline. The length of the CDR3 is 16 residues. The CDR3 loop reads CASSLASGASYNEQFF. CDR3 DNA sequence: TGCGCCAGCAGCTTGGCTAGCGGGGCCTCCTACAATGAGCAGTTCTTC.

This clone turned up a few times. The chain combines TRBV6-5 with TRBJ2-7; 7 nucleotides agree with TRBD1. The CDR3 runs 13 residues. Looked up from germline, CDR1 is MNHEY and CDR2 is SVGAGI. V shed 11 bases and J 2 bases; nucleotides not matched to a gene: 9. Here the CDR3 reads CASRGTETYEQYF. The CDR3, as DNA: TGTGCCTCTAGGGGGACAGAGACCTACGAGCAGTACTTC.

The chain recombines TRBV18 with TRBJ1-3; possibly TRBD1 for D (6 bases). Germline CDR1 and CDR2: KGHSH and LQKENI. V was cut by 0 bases and J by 0 bases, with 9 bases left in between. CDR3 length equals 16 residues. The CDR3 region has the DNA TGTGCCAGCTCACCACCCGACAGGCTCTCTGGAAACACCATATATTTT. Encoded protein: CASSPPDRLSGNTIYF.

The rearrangement uses TRBV5-1 and TRBJ2-1; D unresolved. V lost 0 bases, J lost 10 bases, and 14 bases lay in between. The CDR3 length is 14 residues. Germline CDR1 SGHRS, CDR2 YFSETQ. The CDR3 protein is CASSLGGSSDEQFF. The DNA of the CDR3 is TGCGCCAGCAGCTTGGGTGGTAGCTCCGACGAGCAGTTCTTC.

The CDR3 spells CASKVQSAAYEQYF. In nucleotides, the CDR3 is TGCGCCAGCAAGGTACAGTCTGCCGCCTACGAGCAGTACTTC. This chain joins TRBV10-2 and TRBJ2-7, with no clear D. CDR1 WSHSY and CDR2 SAAADI come from the germline V gene. This CDR3 has 14 amino acids. V was shortened by 7 bases and J by 2 bases, with 15 bases between the two germline ends.

The chain has TRBV5-4 and TRBJ2-6, with D possibly being TRBD1 (5 bases). CDR3 size: 16 residues. With 2 bases removed from V and 1 base from J, the gap between germline ends came to 10 bases. Germline assignment: CDR1 SGHNT and CDR2 YYREEE (reference sequence). This CDR3 is CASSFGHSSGANVLTF. The CDR3 DNA sequence: TGTGCCAGCAGCTTCGGACATAGTTCTGGGGCCAACGTCCTGACTTTC. Filled out from reference TRBV5-4 and TRBJ2-6, the complete variable domain reads ETGVTQSPTHLIKTRGQQVTLRCSSQSGHNTVSWYQQALGQGPQFIFQYYREEENGRGNFPPRFSGLQFPNYSSELNVNALELDDSALYLCASSFGHSSGANVLTFGAGSRLTVL.

In nucleotides, the CDR3 is TGTGCCAGCAGCGGCGGGCCACCCGGCACAGATACGCAGTATTTT. Amino acids: CASSGGPPGTDTQYF. The genes are TRBV9 and TRBJ2-3; D is perhaps TRBD2 (5 bases). Germline V gene lookup returns CDR1 SGDLS and CDR2 YYNGEE. Trimming shortened V by 3 bases and J by 1 base, and 12 bases separated the two germline ends. The CDR3 length is 15 residues.

The V call is TRBV25-1, the J call TRBJ1-6; D remains ambiguous. The CDR3 is 15 amino acids. Trimming took 3 bases from V and 4 from J, leaving 10 bases between them. Germline assignment: CDR1 MGHDK and CDR2 SYGVNS. Here the CDR3 reads CASSESSTYNSPLHF. Here the CDR3 DNA reads TGTGCCAGCAGTGAGAGTTCCACTTATAATTCACCCCTCCACTTT.

This chain links TRBV10-2 with TRBJ1-1; D unclear. CDR1 is WSHSY, CDR2 SAAADI, per germline. CDR3 size: 15 residues. Trimming cost V 2 bases and J 1 base, with 11 bases left between them. The CDR3 loop reads CASSERGIRNTEAFF. CDR3 sequence (DNA): TGCGCCAGCAGTGAGCGAGGTATACGGAACACTGAAGCTTTCTTT.

In its sample, this clone was seen a few times. The chain employs TRBV7-3 and TRBJ2-1; D not certain. The CDR3 loop spans 15 amino acids. The ends were cut back, 4 bases at V and 0 bases at J, with 10 bases in the middle. Germline CDR1 SGHTA, CDR2 FQGTGA. The CDR3 spells CASSSRVSSYNEQFF. The CDR3 region has the DNA TGTGCCAGCAGCTCCCGGGTCAGCTCCTACAATGAGCAGTTCTTC.